This TCR beta chain comes out of a study of blood T cells in healthy people across ages. Study-level findings and limits: Older age coincided with a roughly linear decline in TCR beta diversity per million T cells.

Concerning this clonotype: Its antigen is currently unknown.

In germline, CDR1 is LGHDT, CDR2 YNNKEL (reference sequence). This CDR3 has 12 amino acids. Trimming removed 4 bases from V and 10 bases from J; junction bases left unmatched: 5. Primed by a sample-barcoded 5' primer and a J-beta primer mix, a second PCR proceeded for about 7 to 11 cycles. TCRdb redid the calling of the 5' RACE reads with MiXCR, one entry per CDR3 protein. The sample lists 700,000 to 850,000 distinct CDR3 sequences; roughly 35% were seen once. The chain carries TRBV3-1 and TRBJ1-1; 8 bases are a match to TRBD1. The sequence derives from a man aged 18-30 years in good health. The sequenced sample consisted of blood. CDR3 loop: CASSLGQGGAFF. CDR3 DNA: TGTGCCAGCAGCCTCGGACAGGGCGGAGCTTTCTTT. Full variable domain (remainder filled in from reference TRBV3-1 and TRBJ1-1): DTAVSQTPKYLVTQMGNDKSIKCEQNLGHDTMYWYKQDSKKFLKIMFSYNNKELIINETVPNRFSPKSPDKAHLNLHINSLELGDSAVYFCASSLGQGGAFFGQGTRLTVV.